This paragraph reports one T cell receptor (beta chain). What it recognizes is unknown. The data originate from a study of T cell responses to AZD1222 COVID-19 vaccine. Findings of the study overall: Repertoires were sampled only after the peak T cell response.

TCRdb keeps only in-frame clones here, not all; method: immunoSEQ multiplex PCR. The top ten clones hold 2.5% to 4% of a sample with roughly 130,000 clones, more than 90% of them seen once. Germline CDR1 is SGHTA and CDR2 is FQGNSA. The CDR3 is made up of 15 amino acids. V was clipped by 5 bases and J by 4 bases, with 17 bases between them. This sequence was found in an adult in good health. This chain connects TRBV7-2 to TRBJ1-2, with D possibly TRBD1 on 6 matching bases. This specimen was peripheral blood, taken on day 0 of AZD1222 vaccination. The CDR3 nucleotides are TGTGCCAGCAGCGAGACGCGGGGGGCGGGCTATGGCTACACCTTC. This codes for CASSETRGAGYGYTF.